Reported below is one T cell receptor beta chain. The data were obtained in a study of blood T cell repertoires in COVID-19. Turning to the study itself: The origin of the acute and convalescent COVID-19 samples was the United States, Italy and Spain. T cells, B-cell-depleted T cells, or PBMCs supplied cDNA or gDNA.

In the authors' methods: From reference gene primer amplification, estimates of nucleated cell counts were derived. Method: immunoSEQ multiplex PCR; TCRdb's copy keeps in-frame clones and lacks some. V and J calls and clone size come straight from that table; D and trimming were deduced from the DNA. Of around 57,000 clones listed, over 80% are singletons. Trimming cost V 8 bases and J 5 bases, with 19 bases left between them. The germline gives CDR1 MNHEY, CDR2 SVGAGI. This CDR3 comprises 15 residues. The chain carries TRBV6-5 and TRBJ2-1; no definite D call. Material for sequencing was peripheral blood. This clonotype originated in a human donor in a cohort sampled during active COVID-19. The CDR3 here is CASLLNAYAHNEQFF. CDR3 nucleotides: TGTGCCAGCCTTCTCAACGCCTACGCCCACAATGAGCAGTTCTTC.